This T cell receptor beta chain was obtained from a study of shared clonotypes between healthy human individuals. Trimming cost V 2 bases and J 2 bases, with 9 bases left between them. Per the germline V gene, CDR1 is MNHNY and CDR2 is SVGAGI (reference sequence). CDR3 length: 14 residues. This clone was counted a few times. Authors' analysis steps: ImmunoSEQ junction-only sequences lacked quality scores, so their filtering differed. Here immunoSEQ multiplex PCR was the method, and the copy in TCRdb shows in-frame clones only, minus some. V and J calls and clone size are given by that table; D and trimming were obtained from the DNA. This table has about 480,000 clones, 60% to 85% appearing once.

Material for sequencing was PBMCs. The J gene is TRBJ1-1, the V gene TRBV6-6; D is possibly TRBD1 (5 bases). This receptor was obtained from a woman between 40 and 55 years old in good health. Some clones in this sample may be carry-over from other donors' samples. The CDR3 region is CASSYAQGNTEAFF. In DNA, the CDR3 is TGTGCCAGCAGTTACGCGCAGGGAAACACTGAAGCTTTCTTT.